These 32 T cell receptor beta chains were sequenced from one sample in a study of blood T cells in healthy people across ages. Primed by a sample-barcoded 5' primer and a J-beta primer mix, a second PCR proceeded for roughly 6 to 12 cycles. Each CDR3 protein is one row after TCRdb ran MiXCR on the 5' RACE reads. The sample has around 1.5 million distinct CDR3 sequences; approximately 32% are singletons. Sequencing was done on a sample of blood. The receptors stem from a woman aged 25-40 years in good health.

This clonotype was found a few times. The chain combines TRBV11-2 with TRBJ1-6; 7 nucleotides match TRBD1. The junction had 6 bases not matched to a gene; V was cut back by 1 base and J by 9 bases. The CDR3 consists of 15 residues. The germline V gene encodes CDR1 SGHAT and CDR2 FQNNGV. CDR3 DNA sequence: TGTGCCAGCAGCTTAGCCCGGGACAGTAGTTCACCCCTCCACTTT. Amino acids: CASSLARDSSSPLHF.

The sample holds many counts of this clonotype. This chain connects TRBV5-5 to TRBJ2-5; no clear D gene. Germline CDR1 is SGHKS and CDR2 is YYEKEE (reference sequence). Trimming removed 2 bases from V and 5 bases from J, with 7 bases in between. CDR3 size: 12 residues. The CDR3 coding sequence is TGTGCCAGCAGCTTTAGTTTGGAGACCCAGTACTTC. It yields the protein CASSFSLETQYF.

This clonotype showed up just a few times. This chain joins TRBV4-1 and TRBJ1-2; possibly TRBD1 for D (6 bases). The CDR3 runs 15 residues. The V gene's germline CDR1 is MGHRA and CDR2 YSYEKL. The V end was cut by 3 bases, the J end by 4 bases, with 15 bases between. The CDR3 reads CASSQDSGQPYGYTF. CDR3 coding DNA: TGCGCCAGCAGCCAGGACTCCGGACAGCCCTATGGCTACACCTTC.

This chain joins TRBV9 and TRBJ1-2; D uncertain. This CDR3 contains 14 residues. Germline values: CDR1 SGDLS, CDR2 YYNGEE. Trimming stripped 0 bases from V and 0 bases from J, with 6 bases between. The CDR3 here is CASSVEATNYGYTF. The CDR3 DNA reads as TGTGCCAGCAGCGTAGAGGCAACTAACTATGGCTACACCTTC.

This clonotype was seen a handful of times. The chain uses TRBV28 and TRBJ2-1, with a possible D match to TRBD2 (6 bases). V lost 10 bases and J lost 8, with 24 bases in between. CDR3 length equals 15 residues. The germline V gene encodes CDR1 MDHEN and CDR2 SYDVKM. The CDR3 protein is CAINDMGGIWDEQFF. Here the CDR3 DNA reads TGTGCCATCAACGACATGGGCGGGATTTGGGATGAGCAGTTCTTC.

This clonotype has just a few counts. This rearrangement joins TRBV12-3 or TRBV12-4 to TRBJ1-5; D not certain. The CDR3 is 15 amino acids. V gave up 6 bases and J gave up 0 bases, with 12 bases separating them. This CDR3 is CASSPDGHSNQPQHF. The CDR3 region has the DNA TGTGCCAGCAGCCCGGACGGCCATAGCAATCAGCCCCAGCATTTT.

The chain joins TRBV5-4 to TRBJ1-1; D unresolved. V lost 4 bases, J lost 0 bases, and 13 bases lay in between. The CDR3 sequence is 15 residues long. The germline gives CDR1 SGHNT, CDR2 YYREEE (reference sequence). The CDR3 DNA sequence: TGTGCCAGCAGCCTACAGACTCCGATGAACACTGAAGCTTTCTTT. This translates into CASSLQTPMNTEAFF.

The V gene is TRBV2, the J gene TRBJ2-3; possibly TRBD1 for D (6 bases). CDR1 is SNHLY, CDR2 FYNNEI, per germline. The CDR3 runs to 14 residues. Trimming took 2 bases from V and 4 from J, leaving 10 bases between them. Here the CDR3 reads CASSESQGPDTQYF. Here the CDR3 DNA reads TGTGCCAGCAGTGAATCACAGGGCCCAGATACGCAGTATTTT.

V is TRBV20-1 and J is TRBJ2-7, with D hard to call. In germline, CDR1 is DFQATT, CDR2 SNEGSKA (reference sequence). V lost 3 bases and J lost 1, with 7 bases in between. The CDR3 contains 12 residues. The CDR3 region is CSASAASYEQYF. The CDR3 region has the DNA TGCAGTGCTAGTGCCGCTTCCTACGAGCAGTACTTC.

This clonotype was detected ten times or more. Written as DNA, the CDR3 is TGCGCCAGCAGCTTGGGGATCAATGAGCAGTTCTTC. Protein: CASSLGINEQFF. J is TRBJ2-1 and V is TRBV5-1; D not resolved. V lost 0 bases and J 6 bases, leaving 4 bases between the germline ends. Germline V gene data show CDR1 as SGHRS and CDR2 as YFSETQ. The CDR3 is 12 residues long.

Only a few counts were recorded for this clonotype. This chain links TRBV3-1 with TRBJ2-4; D is uncertain. Trimming shortened V by 2 bases and J by 8 bases, and 19 bases separated the two germline ends. CDR1 and CDR2 from the germline V gene are LGHDT and YNNKEL (reference sequence). CDR3 length: 16 amino acids. The CDR3 DNA is TGTGCCAGCAGCCAAAGGTACCAGACCCAGCGAGACATTCAGTACTTC. As protein: CASSQRYQTQRDIQYF.

This clonotype has at least ten counts. This sequence joins TRBV14 and TRBJ2-3, with D unresolved. V lost 0 bases and J 3 bases, leaving 4 bases between the germline ends. The CDR3 is 13 residues long. The V gene's germline CDR1 is SGHDN and CDR2 FVKESK. The DNA of the CDR3 is TGTGCCAGCAGCCAAGATTGGACAGATACGCAGTATTTT. Protein product: CASSQDWTDTQYF. The whole variable domain, filled in from reference TRBV14 and TRBJ2-3, reads EAGVTQFPSHSVIEKGQTVTLRCDPISGHDNLYWYRRVMGKEIKFLLHFVKESKQDESGMPNNRFLAERTGGTYSTLKVQPAELEDSGVYFCASSQDWTDTQYFGPGTRLTVL.

This clonotype was seen repeatedly, ten times or more. This chain joins TRBV29-1 and TRBJ1-2; TRBD1 matches at 9 bases. Germline V gene data show CDR1 as SQVTM and CDR2 as ANQGSEA. There are 14 residues in the CDR3. J gave up 5 bases and V 6 bases, and 10 bases lay outside the gene matches. CDR3 in amino acids: CSVPDDRGKYGYTF. CDR3 bases: TGCAGCGTCCCCGACGACAGGGGGAAATATGGCTACACCTTC.

The chain links TRBV28 to TRBJ1-1; tentative D call: TRBD1 (6 bases). Germline loops: CDR1 MDHEN, CDR2 SYDVKM. V was clipped by 6 bases and J by 3 bases, with 14 bases between them. This CDR3 has 14 amino acids. CDR3 sequence: CASSRDTSDTEAFF. The CDR3 bases are TGTGCCAGCAGCCGGGACACCTCGGACACTGAAGCTTTCTTT. Complete variable domain (other parts from reference TRBV28 and TRBJ1-1): DVKVTQSSRYLVKRTGEKVFLECVQDMDHENMFWYRQDPGLGLRLIYFSYDVKMKEKGDIPEGYSVSREKKERFSLILESASTNQTSMYLCASSRDTSDTEAFFGQGTRLTVV.

V usage is TRBV12-3 or TRBV12-4 and J usage is TRBJ1-1; D gene ambiguous. The CDR3 is 15 residues long. V lost 3 bases, J lost 4 bases, and 15 bases lay in between. CDR3 coding DNA: TGTGCCAGCAGTTTGGGGTTTGCAGGAACCACTGAAGCTTTCTTT. This codes for CASSLGFAGTTEAFF.

About this clonotype: A read error may produce the germline difference seen at one junction end. V gene TRBV28 combines with J gene TRBJ1-4, with a tentative D call TRBD1 (5 bases). Germline assignment: CDR1 MDHEN and CDR2 SYDVKM. This CDR3 has 16 residues. CDR3 amino acids: CANSPQGEGANEKLFF. CDR3 in DNA: TGTGCCAACAGTCCTCAGGGTGAGGGAGCTAATGAAAAACTGTTTTTT. Together with reference TRBV28 and TRBJ1-4, the CDR3 gives the full variable domain: DVKVTQSSRYLVKRTGEKVFLECVQDMDHENMFWYRQDPGLGLRLIYFSYDVKMKEKGDIPEGYSVSREKKERFSLILESASTNQTSMYLCANSPQGEGANEKLFFGSGTQLSVL.

This clonotype was seen only a few times. J is TRBJ2-1 and V is TRBV20-1, with 9 positions matching TRBD2. J lost 3 bases, V lost 3 bases, and 6 bases had no gene match. This CDR3 has 15 residues. Per the germline V gene, CDR1 is DFQATT and CDR2 is SNEGSKA (reference sequence). The CDR3 loop is CSASGKAGGYNEQFF. In DNA, the CDR3 is TGCAGTGCTAGCGGGAAAGCGGGGGGCTACAATGAGCAGTTCTTC.

In its sample, this clonotype was seen a few times. This sequence joins TRBV27 and TRBJ2-3; D is perhaps TRBD1 (6 bases). Germline V gives CDR1 MNHEY, CDR2 SMNVEV (reference sequence). This CDR3 is built from 16 residues. The V end lost 5 bases, the J end lost 1 base, and 16 bases lay between the germline ends. In DNA, the CDR3 is TGTGCCAGCAGTCCCCTCCCCGCAGGGGGCACAGATACGCAGTATTTT. Residues: CASSPLPAGGTDTQYF.

V is TRBV12-3 or TRBV12-4 and J is TRBJ2-4, with D unresolved. V lost 5 bases and J 5 bases, leaving 19 bases between the germline ends. The CDR3 is 16 residues long. CDR3 residues: CASSLGRVGFENIQYF. Written as DNA, the CDR3 is TGTGCCAGCAGTCTGGGTAGGGTAGGATTTGAAAACATTCAGTACTTC.

The V and J genes are TRBV10-3 and TRBJ2-3; D is uncertain. In germline, CDR1 is ENHRY, CDR2 SYGVKD. This CDR3 is built from 12 residues. V was pared by 8 bases and J by 0 bases, with 6 bases between. The CDR3 here is CAIAPSTDTQYF. DNA of the CDR3: TGTGCCATCGCCCCAAGCACAGATACGCAGTATTTT.

This clonotype appeared once. A much more abundant neighbour one base away suggests this may be a read error. The CDR3 sequence: CANSLTATSYEQYF. In DNA form, the CDR3 reads TGTGCCAACAGTTTGACAGCGACCTCCTACGAGCAGTACTTC. J is TRBJ2-5 and V is TRBV12-3 or TRBV12-4, with D tentatively TRBD1 (5 bases). The better agreement between TRBJ2-7 and the DNA end casts doubt on the J call. The CDR3 has 14 amino acids.

This chain uses TRBV11-2 with TRBJ2-7; D is perhaps TRBD2 (5 bases). This CDR3 region has 14 residues. Trimming took off 7 bases at V and 3 bases at J, with 16 bases between the two ends. Germline CDR1 reads SGHAT; CDR2 reads FQNNGV. The CDR3 loop is CASNYRGLGYEQYF. The CDR3 bases are TGTGCCAGCAACTACCGGGGTTTGGGCTACGAGCAGTACTTC. Using reference TRBV11-2 and TRBJ2-7 for the parts outside the CDR3, the full variable domain is EAGVAQSPRYKIIEKRQSVAFWCNPISGHATLYWYQQILGQGPKLLIQFQNNGVVDDSQLPKDRFSAERLKGVDSTLKIQPAKLEDSAVYLCASNYRGLGYEQYFGPGTRLTVT.

The CDR3 is CASRTGFSGANVLTF. CDR3 coding DNA: TGTGCCAGCAGGACAGGTTTCTCTGGGGCCAACGTCCTGACTTTC. This rearrangement joins TRBV4-2 to TRBJ2-6; TRBD1 is a possible D gene (6 bases). The V gene's germline CDR1 is LGHNA and CDR2 YNFKEQ. The V gene lost 6 bases and the J gene lost 0 bases, with 9 bases spanning the gap. CDR3 length: 15 amino acids.

The chain joins TRBV7-3 to TRBJ2-5; TRBD2 aligns across 7 bases. The CDR3 totals 15 residues. After removal of 5 bases from V and 1 base from J, the junction contained 7 bases not matched to a gene. Germline lookup yields CDR1 SGHTA and CDR2 FQGTGA. CDR3 protein: CASSPSGDRQETQYF. The CDR3 DNA sequence: TGTGCCAGCAGCCCAAGCGGGGACCGCCAAGAGACCCAGTACTTC. Full variable domain (remainder filled in from reference TRBV7-3 and TRBJ2-5): GAGVSQTPSNKVTEKGKYVELRCDPISGHTALYWYRQSLGQGPEFLIYFQGTGAADDSGLPNDRFFAVRPEGSVSTLKIQRTERGDSAVYLCASSPSGDRQETQYFGPGTRLLVL.

The V and J genes are TRBV7-9 and TRBJ2-1; 9 nucleotides agree with TRBD1. The V and J ends lost 5 bases and 6 bases, in that order; junction bases with no gene match: 8. The CDR3 covers 15 residues. Germline V gives CDR1 SEHNR, CDR2 FQNEAQ (reference sequence). In DNA, the CDR3 is TGTGCCAGCAGCCGCCGGGACAGGGAACTCAATGAGCAGTTCTTC. Translating it yields CASSRRDRELNEQFF.

This clonotype was counted a few times. This chain joins TRBV12-3 or TRBV12-4 and TRBJ1-5; 9 nucleotides match TRBD1. V shed 0 bases, J shed 7 bases, and the junction held 4 bases outside the gene matches. This CDR3 has 15 residues. The CDR3 is CASSLATGGWQPQHF. The CDR3 region has the DNA TGTGCCAGCAGTTTAGCCACAGGGGGCTGGCAGCCCCAGCATTTT.

The chain has TRBV11-2 and TRBJ2-7, with D tentatively TRBD1 (6 bases). The CDR3 consists of 15 residues. V gave up 5 bases and J gave up 2 bases, with 16 bases separating them. From germline, CDR1 is SGHAT and CDR2 FQNNGV. The CDR3 protein is CASSLETGMAYEQYF. CDR3 DNA sequence: TGTGCCAGCAGCCTCGAAACAGGGATGGCCTACGAGCAGTACTTC.

The gene calls are TRBV11-2 and TRBJ2-5; 8 positions match TRBD2. V trimming: 3 bases; J trimming: 3 bases; junction bases outside the gene matches: 9. From germline, CDR1 is SGHAT and CDR2 FQNNGV. The CDR3 contains 16 residues. CDR3 sequence: CASSFFSGTLKETQYF. Here the CDR3 DNA reads TGTGCCAGCAGCTTCTTTAGCGGGACTTTGAAAGAGACCCAGTACTTC.

This clonotype has ten or more counts. The chain is built from TRBV15 and TRBJ2-5; the D is unclear. The CDR3 is 13 amino acids. Germline V CDR1 and CDR2: LNHNV, YYDKDF (reference sequence). The V gene lost 1 base and the J gene lost 3 bases, with 6 bases spanning the gap. CDR3 loop: CATSRAVKETQYF. DNA of the CDR3: TGTGCCACCAGCAGAGCTGTGAAAGAGACCCAGTACTTC.

V and J are TRBV4-1 and TRBJ2-2, with D maybe TRBD2 (6 bases). V was pared by 1 base and J by 0 bases, with 18 bases between. Germline loops: CDR1 MGHRA, CDR2 YSYEKL. The CDR3 length is 19 residues. This CDR3 reads CASSQGSLIAGTNTGELFF. Here the CDR3 DNA reads TGCGCCAGCAGCCAAGGAAGTTTGATCGCGGGAACGAACACCGGGGAGCTGTTTTTT.

The CDR3 DNA reads as TGTGCCAGCAGCCACGGACTGAGTGTGAGGGGGGAGGTAGACAATGAGCAGTTCTTC. This codes for CASSHGLSVRGEVDNEQFF. This chain connects TRBV7-2 to TRBJ2-1; D assignment may be TRBD1 or TRBD2 (6 bases each). V lost 5 bases to trimming and J lost 5 bases, with 28 bases between them. The germline CDR1 and CDR2 sequences are SGHTA and FQGNSA. The CDR3 loop spans 19 amino acids.

The gene calls are TRBV5-1 and TRBJ1-2; TRBD1 matches 7 bases. The CDR3 contains 15 residues. Germline V gene sequence: CDR1 SGHRS, CDR2 YFSETQ. J lost 0 bases, V lost 3 bases, and 5 bases had no gene match. CDR3 loop: CASSSGQEPNYGYTF. CDR3 nucleotides: TGCGCCAGCAGCTCCGGACAGGAGCCTAACTATGGCTACACCTTC.